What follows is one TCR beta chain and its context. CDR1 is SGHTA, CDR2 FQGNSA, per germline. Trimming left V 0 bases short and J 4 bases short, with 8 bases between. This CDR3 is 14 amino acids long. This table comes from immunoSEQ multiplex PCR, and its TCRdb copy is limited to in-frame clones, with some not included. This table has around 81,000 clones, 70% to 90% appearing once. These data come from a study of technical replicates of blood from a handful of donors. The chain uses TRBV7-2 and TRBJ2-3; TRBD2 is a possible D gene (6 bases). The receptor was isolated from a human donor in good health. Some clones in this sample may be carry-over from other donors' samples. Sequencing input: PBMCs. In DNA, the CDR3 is TGTGCCAGCAGCTTAGCGAGGAGGGCAGATACGCAGTATTTT. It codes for CASSLARRADTQYF.